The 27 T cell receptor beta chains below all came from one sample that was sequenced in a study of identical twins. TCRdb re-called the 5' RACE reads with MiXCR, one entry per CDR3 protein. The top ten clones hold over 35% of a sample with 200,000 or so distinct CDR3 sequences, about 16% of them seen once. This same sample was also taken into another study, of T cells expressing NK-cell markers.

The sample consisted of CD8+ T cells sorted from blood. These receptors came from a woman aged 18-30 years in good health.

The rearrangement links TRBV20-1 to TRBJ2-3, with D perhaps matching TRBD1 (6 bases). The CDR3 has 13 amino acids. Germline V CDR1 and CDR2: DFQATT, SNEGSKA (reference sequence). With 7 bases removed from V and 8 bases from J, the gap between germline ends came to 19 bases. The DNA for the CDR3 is TGCAGTGGCCGATCAGGGGTTTCAGGTACGCAGTATTTT. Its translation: CSGRSGVSGTQYF.

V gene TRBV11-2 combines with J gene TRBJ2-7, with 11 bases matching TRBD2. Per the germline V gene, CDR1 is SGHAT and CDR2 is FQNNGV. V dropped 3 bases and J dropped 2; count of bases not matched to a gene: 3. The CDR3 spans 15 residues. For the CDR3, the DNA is TGTGCCAGCAGCTTTAGCGGGAGGGTTACCTACGAGCAGTACTTC. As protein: CASSFSGRVTYEQYF.

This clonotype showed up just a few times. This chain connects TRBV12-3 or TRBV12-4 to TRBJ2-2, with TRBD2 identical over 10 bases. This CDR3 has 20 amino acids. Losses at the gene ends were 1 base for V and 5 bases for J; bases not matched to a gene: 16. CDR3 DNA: TGTGCCAGCAGTTTAGTTTCTCGGACTAGCGGCCCCGGCGGTACCGGGGAGCTGTTTTTT. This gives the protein CASSLVSRTSGPGGTGELFF.

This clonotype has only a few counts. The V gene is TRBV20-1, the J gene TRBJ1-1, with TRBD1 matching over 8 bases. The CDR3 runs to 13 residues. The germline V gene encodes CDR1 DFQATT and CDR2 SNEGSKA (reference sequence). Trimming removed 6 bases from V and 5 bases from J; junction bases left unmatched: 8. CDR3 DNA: TGCAGTGCCCCGAGACAGGGGAGAACTGAAGCTTTCTTT. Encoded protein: CSAPRQGRTEAFF.

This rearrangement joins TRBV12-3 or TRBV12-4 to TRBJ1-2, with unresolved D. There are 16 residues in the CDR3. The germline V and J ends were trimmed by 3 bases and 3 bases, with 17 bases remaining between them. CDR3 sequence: CASSFLGAVTDYGYTF. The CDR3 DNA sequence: TGTGCCAGCAGTTTTTTAGGCGCGGTCACTGACTATGGCTACACCTTC.

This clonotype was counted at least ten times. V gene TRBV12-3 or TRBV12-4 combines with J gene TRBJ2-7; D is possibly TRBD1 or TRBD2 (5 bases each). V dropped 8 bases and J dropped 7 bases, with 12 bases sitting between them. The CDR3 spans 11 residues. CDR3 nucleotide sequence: TGTGCCAGCGGGACCTTAGGAGAGCAGTACTTC. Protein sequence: CASGTLGEQYF.

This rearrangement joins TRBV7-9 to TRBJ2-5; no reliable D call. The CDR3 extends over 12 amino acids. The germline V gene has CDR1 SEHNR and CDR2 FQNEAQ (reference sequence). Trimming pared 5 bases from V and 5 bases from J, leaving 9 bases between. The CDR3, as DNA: TGTGCCAGCAGCGTAGTAAGGGAGACCCAGTACTTC. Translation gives CASSVVRETQYF.

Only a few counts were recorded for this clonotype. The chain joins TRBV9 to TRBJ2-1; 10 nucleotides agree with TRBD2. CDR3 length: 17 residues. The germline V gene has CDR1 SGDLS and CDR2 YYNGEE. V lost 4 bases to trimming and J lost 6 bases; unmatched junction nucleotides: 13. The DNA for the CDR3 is TGTGCCAGCAGCCGGCTAGCGGGGGAACTCTCGGGCAATGAGCAGTTCTTC. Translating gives CASSRLAGELSGNEQFF.

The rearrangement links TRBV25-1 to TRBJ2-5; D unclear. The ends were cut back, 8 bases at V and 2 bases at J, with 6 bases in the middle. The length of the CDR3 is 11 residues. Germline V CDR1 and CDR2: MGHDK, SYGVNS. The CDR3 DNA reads TGTGCCAGCGGGCGACAAGAGACCCAGTACTTC. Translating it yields CASGRQETQYF.

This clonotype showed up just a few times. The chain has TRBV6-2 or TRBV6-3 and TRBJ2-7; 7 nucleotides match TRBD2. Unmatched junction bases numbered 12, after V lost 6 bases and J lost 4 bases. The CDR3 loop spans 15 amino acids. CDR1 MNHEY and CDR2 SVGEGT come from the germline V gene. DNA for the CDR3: TGTGCCAGCAGCCTAACCGGGACTACAAATTACGAGCAGTACTTC. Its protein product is CASSLTGTTNYEQYF.

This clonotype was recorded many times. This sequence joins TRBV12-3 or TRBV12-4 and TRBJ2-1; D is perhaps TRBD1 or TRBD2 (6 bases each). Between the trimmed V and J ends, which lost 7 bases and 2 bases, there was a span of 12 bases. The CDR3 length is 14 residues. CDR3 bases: TGTGCCAGCACCCTCGGGGGCACCTACAATGAGCAGTTCTTC. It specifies CASTLGGTYNEQFF.

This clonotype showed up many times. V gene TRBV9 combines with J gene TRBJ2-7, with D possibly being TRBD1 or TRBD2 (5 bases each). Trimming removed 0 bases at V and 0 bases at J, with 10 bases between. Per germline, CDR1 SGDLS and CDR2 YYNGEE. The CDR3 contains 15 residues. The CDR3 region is CASSVGPGSSYEQYF. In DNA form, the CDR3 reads TGTGCCAGCAGCGTAGGCCCAGGGAGCTCCTACGAGCAGTACTTC. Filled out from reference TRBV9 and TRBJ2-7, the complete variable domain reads DSGVTQTPKHLITATGQRVTLRCSPRSGDLSVYWYQQSLDQGLQFLIQYYNGEERAKGNILERFSAQQFPDLHSELNLSSLELGDSALYFCASSVGPGSSYEQYFGPGTRLTVT.

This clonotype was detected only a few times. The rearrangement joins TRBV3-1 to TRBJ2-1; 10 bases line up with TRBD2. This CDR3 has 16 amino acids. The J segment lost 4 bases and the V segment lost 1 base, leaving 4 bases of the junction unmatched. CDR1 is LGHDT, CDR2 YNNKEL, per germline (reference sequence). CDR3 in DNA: TGTGCCAGCAGCCAAGGAGGACTAGCGGAATACAATGAGCAGTTCTTC. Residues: CASSQGGLAEYNEQFF.

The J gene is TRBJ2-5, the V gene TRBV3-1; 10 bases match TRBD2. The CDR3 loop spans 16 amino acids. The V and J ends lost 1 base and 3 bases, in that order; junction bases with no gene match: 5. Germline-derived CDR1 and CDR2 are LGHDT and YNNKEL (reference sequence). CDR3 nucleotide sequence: TGTGCCAGCAGCCAAGTAGGACTAGCGGTAAAAGAGACCCAGTACTTC. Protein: CASSQVGLAVKETQYF.

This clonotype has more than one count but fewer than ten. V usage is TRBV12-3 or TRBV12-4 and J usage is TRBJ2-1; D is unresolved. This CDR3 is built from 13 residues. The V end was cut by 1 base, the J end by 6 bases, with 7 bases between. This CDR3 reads CASSLGISNEQFF. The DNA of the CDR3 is TGTGCCAGCAGTTTAGGTATAAGCAATGAGCAGTTCTTC.

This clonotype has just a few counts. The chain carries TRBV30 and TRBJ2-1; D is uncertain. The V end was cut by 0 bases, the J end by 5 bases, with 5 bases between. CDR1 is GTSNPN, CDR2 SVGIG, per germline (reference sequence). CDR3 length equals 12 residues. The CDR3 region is CAWSVIHNEQFF. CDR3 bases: TGTGCCTGGAGTGTTATTCACAATGAGCAGTTCTTC.

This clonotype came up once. The CDR3 region is CAWETSGTDTQYF. The CDR3 nucleotides read TGTGCCTGGGAGACTAGCGGCACAGATACGCAGTATTTT. V is TRBV30 and J is TRBJ2-3, with 8 bases aligning to TRBD2. The germline CDR1 and CDR2 sequences are GTSNPN and SVGIG (reference sequence). The J segment lost 1 base and the V segment lost 5 bases, leaving 2 bases of the junction unmatched. This CDR3 spans 13 amino acids.

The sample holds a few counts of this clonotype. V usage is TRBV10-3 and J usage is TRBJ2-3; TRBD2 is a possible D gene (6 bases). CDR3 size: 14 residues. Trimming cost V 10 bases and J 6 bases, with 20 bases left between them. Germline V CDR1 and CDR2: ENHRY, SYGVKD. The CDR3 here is CATMAGLPADTQYF. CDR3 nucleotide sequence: TGTGCCACGATGGCCGGACTACCTGCGGATACGCAGTATTTT.

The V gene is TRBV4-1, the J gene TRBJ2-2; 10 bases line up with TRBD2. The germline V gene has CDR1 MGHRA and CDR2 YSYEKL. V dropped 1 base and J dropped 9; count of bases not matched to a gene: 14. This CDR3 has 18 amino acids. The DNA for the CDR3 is TGCGCCAGCAGCCAAGCAGAATTTGGGACTAGCGCTCGTCGGGAGCTGTTTTTT. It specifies CASSQAEFGTSARRELFF.

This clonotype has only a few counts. CDR3 coding DNA: TGTGCCACCGTGGGGGGGGCATCTGGAAACACCATATATTTT. This encodes CATVGGASGNTIYF. This chain uses TRBV12-3 or TRBV12-4 with TRBJ1-3; D is possibly TRBD1 (6 bases). The length of the CDR3 is 14 residues. Deletions cut 10 bases from V and 1 base from J, with 14 bases between.

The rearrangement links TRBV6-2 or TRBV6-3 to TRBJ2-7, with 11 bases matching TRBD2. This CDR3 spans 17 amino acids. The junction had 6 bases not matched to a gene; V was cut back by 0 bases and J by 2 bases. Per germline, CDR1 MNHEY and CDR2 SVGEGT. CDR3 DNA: TGTGCCAGCAGTTACTCTCCTAGCGGGAGGTCTCCCTACGAGCAGTACTTC. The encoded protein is CASSYSPSGRSPYEQYF.

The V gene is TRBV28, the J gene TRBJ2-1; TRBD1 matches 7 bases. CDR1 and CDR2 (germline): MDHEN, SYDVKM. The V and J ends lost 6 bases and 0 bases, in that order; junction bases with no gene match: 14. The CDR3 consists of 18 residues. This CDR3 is CASSHRGLTIRSYNEQFF. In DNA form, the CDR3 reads TGTGCCAGCAGCCACAGGGGCCTCACGATTCGCTCCTACAATGAGCAGTTCTTC.

In nucleotides, the CDR3 is TGTGCCAGCAGCCCAGCCGCGGGGGCCTACGAGCAGTACTTC. Protein: CASSPAAGAYEQYF. V and J are TRBV7-2 and TRBJ2-7; 7 bases fit TRBD2. The junction had 6 bases not matched to a gene; V was cut back by 5 bases and J by 2 bases. The CDR3 totals 14 residues. Germline V gene lookup returns CDR1 SGHTA and CDR2 FQGNSA.

CDR3 sequence (DNA): TGTGCCAGCAGTTACACCGCGGGCGGGGAGCTGTTTTTT. Translating it yields CASSYTAGGELFF. The rearrangement links TRBV6-5 to TRBJ2-2, with D possibly matching TRBD2 (5 bases). V lost 2 bases to trimming and J lost 7 bases, with 8 bases between them. This CDR3 spans 13 amino acids. The germline gives CDR1 MNHEY, CDR2 SVGAGI.

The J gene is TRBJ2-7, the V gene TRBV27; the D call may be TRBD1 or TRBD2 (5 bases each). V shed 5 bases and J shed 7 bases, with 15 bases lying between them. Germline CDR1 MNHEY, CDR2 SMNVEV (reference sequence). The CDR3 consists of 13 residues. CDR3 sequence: CASSRLGTLEQYF. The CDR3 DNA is TGTGCCAGCAGTCGTCTCGGGACCTTGGAGCAGTACTTC.

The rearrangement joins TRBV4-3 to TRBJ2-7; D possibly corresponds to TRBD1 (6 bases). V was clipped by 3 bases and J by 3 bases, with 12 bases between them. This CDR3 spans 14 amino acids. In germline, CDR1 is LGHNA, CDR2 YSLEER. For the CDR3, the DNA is TGCGCCAGCAGCCACGGCCGGGACAACTACGAGCAGTACTTC. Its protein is CASSHGRDNYEQYF.

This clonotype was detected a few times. The CDR3 loop reads CASGSGVAKNIQYF. CDR3 nucleotide sequence: TGCGCCAGCGGGTCGGGAGTAGCCAAAAACATTCAGTACTTC. This chain joins TRBV5-1 and TRBJ2-4, with D possibly TRBD2 on 6 matching bases. The CDR3 runs to 14 residues. The ends were cut back, 7 bases at V and 0 bases at J, with 11 bases in the middle. The germline CDR1 and CDR2 sequences are SGHRS and YFSETQ.